This TCR beta chain was recovered during a study of blood T cell repertoires in COVID-19. About the research overall: Whether acute or convalescent, the COVID-19 samples came from the United States, Italy and Spain. Sources were T cells, B-cell-depleted T cells, or PBMCs; the material itself was cDNA or gDNA.

Original methodology: Estimates of nucleated cell counts were drawn from the amplification of reference gene primers. Clones were sequenced by immunoSEQ multiplex PCR, and TCRdb holds only the in-frame ones, with some missing. That table is the source of V, J and clone size, and D and trimming were worked out from the DNA. This sample has tens of thousands of clones; about four fifths occur once, and the top ten carry approximately 17%. This CDR3 region has 13 residues. The trim removed 8 bases at V and 6 bases at J, leaving 4 bases unmatched. The source material was peripheral blood. The origin of this receptor is a man between 65 and 85 years old with active COVID-19. The chain couples TRBV12-3 or TRBV12-4 to TRBJ1-4, with 9 bases matching TRBD1. The CDR3 DNA is TGTGCCAGCTTCAGGACAGGGGATGAAAAACTGTTTTTT. Protein: CASFRTGDEKLFF.